The rows below give T cell receptor beta chains drawn from one sample of a study of tumor-infiltrating lymphocytes in primary liver carcinoma. Via MiXCR, TCRdb re-called the multiplex PCR reads, giving one row per CDR3 protein. The table lists under 150,000 distinct CDR3 sequences, around 70% of them singletons. The sequencing input was tumor-adjacent normal liver tissue. These receptors originate from a woman between 55 and 75 years old with primary liver carcinoma and hepatitis B virus infection. The CDR3 runs from the conserved cysteine through the conserved F or W. Fields, in order: J gene, D gene, clone size, V gene, CDR3 DNA, CDR3 protein. The D gene is left open where the match is weak. Part of the rows lack a size; the others show once, few, many or a class for expanded clones.

TRBJ2-2	TRBD2	.	TRBV29-1	TGCAGCGTTGGGGGGGGACTAGCGGGAGTGAAGACCGGGGGGCTGTTTTTT	CSVGGGLAGVKTGGLFF
TRBJ2-2	.	.	TRBV11-2	TGTGTCAGCAACTACGGGTCGCAGAACACCGGGGAGCTGTTTTTT	CVSNYGSQNTGELFF
TRBJ2-1	TRBD2	.	TRBV11-3	TGTGCCAGCAGCTCGGGACTAACGGCTAACTTATACAACGAGCAGTTCTTC	CASSSGLTANLYNEQFF
TRBJ2-1	.	many	TRBV7-9	TGTGCCAGCAGCGAGGCTAGCTCCTACAATGAGCAGTTCTTC	CASSEASSYNEQFF
TRBJ1-2	TRBD1	many	TRBV28	TGTGCCAGCAGTTACGCCGGGACAGGCTATGGCTACACCTTC	CASSYAGTGYGYTF
TRBJ1-4	TRBD1	many	TRBV4-2	TGTGCCAGCAGCCAAGCTCGGGGACAGGGGGTTGAAAAACTGTTTTTT	CASSQARGQGVEKLFF
TRBJ1-1	TRBD1	many	TRBV5-1	TGCGCCAGCAGCTGGGGGACAGGGCACACTGAAGCTTTCTTT	CASSWGTGHTEAFF
TRBJ1-5	.	.	TRBV19	TGTGCCAGTAGTATAGAAGGGCCGGGACAGCCCCAGCATTTT	CASSIEGPGQPQHF
TRBJ2-3	TRBD2	.	TRBV10-3	TGTGCCATCAGTCCGGCGGGAGCTAGCACAGATACGCAGTATTTT	CAISPAGASTDTQYF
TRBJ2-1	TRBD2	.	TRBV5-1	TGCGCCAGCAGCTTCAGTCGGCTAGCGGGAGGTATTAAGCAGTTCTTC	CASSFSRLAGGIKQFF
TRBJ2-7	.	.	TRBV30	TGTGCCTTGAGTCGAACAAGGGGCGAGCAGTACTTC	CALSRTRGEQYF
TRBJ1-4	.	many	TRBV28	TGTGCCAGCAGAGAGGGGGGAACTGGTAATGAAAAACTGTTTTTT	CASREGGTGNEKLFF
TRBJ2-5	.	.	TRBV2	TGTGCCAGCAGTGAAGATGCGGGGAACACCCAGGGGACCCAGTACTTC	CASSEDAGNTQGTQYF
TRBJ2-6	.	.	TRBV4-1	TGCGCCAGCAGCCCGACACGGGACATTCCCTGGGACTCTGGGGCCAACGTCATGACTTTC	CASSPTRDIPWDSGANVMTF
TRBJ1-2	.	.	TRBV12-3/TRBV12-4	TGTGCCAGCAGTATTCGACAGTGTGGAGAGAGCTACACCTTC	CASSIRQCGESYTF
TRBJ1-5	TRBD1	.	TRBV5-6	TGTGCCAGCAGCACAGGGGGCAGCAATCAGCCCCAGCATTTT	CASSTGGSNQPQHF
TRBJ2-5	.	many	TRBV10-3	TGTGCCATCAGGGAAGCGGTCCAAGAGACCCAGTACTTC	CAIREAVQETQYF
TRBJ2-2	TRBD2	many	TRBV6-5	TGTGCCAGCAGTTTCGGAGCTAGCGGGTTCTCCGGGGAGCTGTTTTTT	CASSFGASGFSGELFF
TRBJ2-1	TRBD2	.	TRBV29-1	TGCAGCGTTGAATTAGGGGAGGGCAATGAGCGGTTCTTC	CSVELGEGNERFF
TRBJ1-5	.	many	TRBV28	TGTGCCAGCAGTTTCAAGGGGGTTAGCAATCAGCCCCAGCATTTT	CASSFKGVSNQPQHF
TRBJ2-7	.	.	TRBV28	TGTGCCAGCACCGAAAGGAACTCCTACGAGCAGTACTTC	CASTERNSYEQYF
TRBJ2-3	.	.	TRBV11-1	TGTACCAGGGGCTTAAGGCAACGTGCGGGAGAGTCTCACTTT	CTRGLRQRAGESHF
TRBJ2-3	TRBD1	few	TRBV28	TGTGCCAGCAGTATCGGACAGGGCACATATACGCAGTATTTT	CASSIGQGTYTQYF
TRBJ1-1	.	.	TRBV11-2	TGTGCTAGCAGCTTTCATAGTGGGTCTGAAGCTTTCTTT	CASSFHSGSEAFF
TRBJ2-2	.	.	TRBV11-2	TGTGCCAGCAGCCCTATGGCCGTGGTCACCGGGGAGTTGTTTTTT	CASSPMAVVTGELFF
TRBJ2-7	TRBD2	.	TRBV11-2	TGTGTCAGCAGCTTAAGGGCCGGGGGACTAGCGGGAGTTGGGGCCTACGAGCAATTCTTC	CVSSLRAGGLAGVGAYEQFF
TRBJ1-2	.	.	TRBV6-1	TGTGCCAGCAGTGCCTGGGACTATGGCTACACCTTC	CASSAWDYGYTF
TRBJ1-2	TRBD1	.	TRBV29-1	TGCGGCGTTGGACAGGGGGCCGACAGCTACACCTTC	CGVGQGADSYTF
TRBJ2-3	.	.	TRBV11-2	TGTGCCAGCGGCATAGACTGGGAGATCGATACGCAGTATTTT	CASGIDWEIDTQYF
TRBJ1-1	.	.	TRBV11-2	TGTGTCAGTAGCTCTAAACAGGCTGAAGCCTTCTTT	CVSSSKQAEAFF
TRBJ2-7	.	many	TRBV10-2	TGCGCCAGCAGTGAGACCCCCTACGAGCAGTACTTC	CASSETPYEQYF
TRBJ1-1	.	.	TRBV4-1	TGCGCCAGCAGCCACACTGGATTGACAGCGAATACTGAAGCTCTCTTT	CASSHTGLTANTEALF
TRBJ1-2	.	.	TRBV28	TGTGCCAGCAGGCCAGGGTCCTATGGCTACACGTTC	CASRPGSYGYTF
TRBJ1-1	.	.	TRBV6-5	TGTGCCAGCAGTAAAGACGGGGGGCGTGAAGCTTTCTTT	CASSKDGGREAFF
TRBJ2-7	TRBD1	.	TRBV10-2	TGTGCCAGCAGTGAGGGGACAGCCCGGTACGAGCAGTACTTC	CASSEGTARYEQYF
TRBJ1-5	.	few	TRBV6-2/TRBV6-3	TGTGCCAGCAGTATGGACAGTTTTGGTAATCAGCCACAGCATTTT	CASSMDSFGNQPQHF
TRBJ1-1	TRBD1	once	TRBV5-5	TGTGCCAGCAGCGTTGGAGGGGGCCCTGCGAGGGGACATACTGAAGCTTTCTTT	CASSVGGGPARGHTEAFF
TRBJ2-3	TRBD2	.	TRBV29-1	TGCAGCCAATTGAGCGGGAGACTCCAAGATACGCAGTATTTT	CSQLSGRLQDTQYF
TRBJ2-5	TRBD2	many	TRBV7-9	TGTGCCAGCAGCTCAAAGGACGGAAAAGGGGTACTAGCGGGAGCTTACCAAGAGACCCAGTACTTC	CASSSKDGKGVLAGAYQETQYF
TRBJ2-3	TRBD2	.	TRBV6-6	TGTGCCAGCAGTTGGGCGGGAGAAGGATCAGACACGCAATATTTT	CASSWAGEGSDTQYF
TRBJ2-3	.	.	TRBV6-5	TGTGCCCGCATCAGATTATCTAGGTCAGATACGCAGTATTTT	CARIRLSRSDTQYF
TRBJ2-2	.	.	TRBV11-3	TGTGCCAGCAGCCCCTCTATGCTGGAACTGTTTTTT	CASSPSMLELFF
TRBJ2-7	.	.	TRBV11-2	TGTGCCAGCGGCTTAGCACGGAGAGCTTACGATCAGTACTTC	CASGLARRAYDQYF
TRBJ2-1	TRBD2	few	TRBV30	TGTGCCTGGAGTGTAACTAGCGGGGTCTACAATGAGCAGTTCTTC	CAWSVTSGVYNEQFF
TRBJ1-2	.	.	TRBV11-3	TGTGCCAGTAGCTTAGATCTCGACACCGGCTATGGCTACATCTTC	CASSLDLDTGYGYIF